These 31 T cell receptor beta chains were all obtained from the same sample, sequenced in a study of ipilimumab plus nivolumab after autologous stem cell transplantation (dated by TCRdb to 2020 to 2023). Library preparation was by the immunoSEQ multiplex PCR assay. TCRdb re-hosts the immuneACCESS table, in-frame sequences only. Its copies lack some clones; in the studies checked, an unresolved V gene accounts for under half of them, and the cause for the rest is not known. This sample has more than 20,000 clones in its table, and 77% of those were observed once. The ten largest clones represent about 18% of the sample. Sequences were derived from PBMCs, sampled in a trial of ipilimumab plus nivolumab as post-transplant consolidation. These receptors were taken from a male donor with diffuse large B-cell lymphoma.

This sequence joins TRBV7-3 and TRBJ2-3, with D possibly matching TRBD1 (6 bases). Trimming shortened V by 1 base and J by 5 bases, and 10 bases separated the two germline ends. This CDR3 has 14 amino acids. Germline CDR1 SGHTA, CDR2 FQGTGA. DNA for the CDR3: TGTGCCAGCAGCTTAAGGGGGCGCGAAGATACGCAGTATTTT. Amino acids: CASSLRGREDTQYF.

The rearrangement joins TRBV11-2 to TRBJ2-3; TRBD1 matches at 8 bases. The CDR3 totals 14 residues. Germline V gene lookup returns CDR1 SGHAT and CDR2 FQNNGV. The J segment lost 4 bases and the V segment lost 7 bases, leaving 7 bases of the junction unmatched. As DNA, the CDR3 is TGTGCCAGCAACCCCCGGACAGGGTCAGATACGCAGTATTTT. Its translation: CASNPRTGSDTQYF.

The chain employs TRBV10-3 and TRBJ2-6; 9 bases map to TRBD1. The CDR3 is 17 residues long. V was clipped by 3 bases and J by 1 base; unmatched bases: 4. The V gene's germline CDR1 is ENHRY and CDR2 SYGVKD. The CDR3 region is CAISDVQGASGANVLTF. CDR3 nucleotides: TGTGCCATCAGTGATGTACAGGGGGCTTCTGGGGCCAACGTCCTGACTTTC.

CDR3 region: CASGRGLNYGYTF. The CDR3 DNA follows: TGTGCCAGCGGAAGAGGCTTAAACTATGGCTACACCTTC. J is TRBJ1-2 and V is TRBV6-1; D is ambiguous. Trimming removed 8 bases from V and 2 bases from J, with 12 bases in between. The CDR3 totals 13 residues. Germline V CDR1 and CDR2: MNHNS, SASEGT.

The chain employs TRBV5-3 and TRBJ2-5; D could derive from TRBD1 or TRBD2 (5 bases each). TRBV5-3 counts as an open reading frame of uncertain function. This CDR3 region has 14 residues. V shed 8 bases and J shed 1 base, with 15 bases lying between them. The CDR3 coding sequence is TGTGCCAGCAGCATGAGGGGTTTCCAAGAGACCCAGTACTTC. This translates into CASSMRGFQETQYF.

The CDR3 loop reads CASSSRRGGSQPQHF. The CDR3 nucleotides read TGTGCCAGCAGCTCCCGGCGGGGGGGCAGTCAGCCCCAGCATTTT. The rearrangement joins TRBV7-9 to TRBJ1-5, with TRBD1 as a possible D gene (6 bases). V was shortened by 4 bases and J by 6 bases, with 16 bases between the two germline ends. The CDR3 extends over 15 amino acids. Germline V CDR1 and CDR2: SEHNR, FQNEAQ (reference sequence).

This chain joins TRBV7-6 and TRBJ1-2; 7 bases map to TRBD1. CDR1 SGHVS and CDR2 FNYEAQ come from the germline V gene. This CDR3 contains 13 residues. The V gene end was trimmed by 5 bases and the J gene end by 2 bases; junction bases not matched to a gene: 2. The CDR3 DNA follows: TGTGCCAGCAGCCCGACAGGGAACTATGGCTACACCTTC. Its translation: CASSPTGNYGYTF.

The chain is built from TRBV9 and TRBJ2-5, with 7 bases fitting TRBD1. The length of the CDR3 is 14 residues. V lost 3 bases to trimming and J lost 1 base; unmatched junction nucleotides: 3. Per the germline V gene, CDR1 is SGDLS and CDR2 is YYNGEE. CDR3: CASSGGTVQETQYF. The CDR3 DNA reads TGTGCCAGCAGCGGGGGGACAGTCCAAGAGACCCAGTACTTC.

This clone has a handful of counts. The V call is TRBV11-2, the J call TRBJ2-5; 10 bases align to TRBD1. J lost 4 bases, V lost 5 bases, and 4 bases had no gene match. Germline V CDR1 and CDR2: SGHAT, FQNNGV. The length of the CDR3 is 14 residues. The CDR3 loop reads CASSQTGGGETQYF. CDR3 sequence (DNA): TGTGCCAGCAGCCAGACAGGGGGCGGAGAGACCCAGTACTTC.

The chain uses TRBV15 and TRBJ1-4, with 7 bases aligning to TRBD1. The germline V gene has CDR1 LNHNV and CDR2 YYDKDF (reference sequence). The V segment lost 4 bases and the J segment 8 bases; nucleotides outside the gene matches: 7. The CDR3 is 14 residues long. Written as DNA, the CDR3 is TGTGCCACCAGCACAAGGACAGGCGGGGAAAAACTGTTTTTT. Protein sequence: CATSTRTGGEKLFF.

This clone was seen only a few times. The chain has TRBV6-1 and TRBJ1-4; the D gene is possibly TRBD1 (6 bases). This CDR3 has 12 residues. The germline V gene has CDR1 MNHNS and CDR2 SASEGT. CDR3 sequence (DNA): TGTGCAAACCTTCAACAGGGTGAAAAACTGTTTTTT. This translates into CANLQQGEKLFF.

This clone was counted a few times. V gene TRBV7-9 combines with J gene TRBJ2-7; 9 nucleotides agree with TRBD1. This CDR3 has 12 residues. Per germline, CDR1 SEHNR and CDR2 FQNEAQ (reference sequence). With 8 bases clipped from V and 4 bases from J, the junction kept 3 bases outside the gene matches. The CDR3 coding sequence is TGTGCCAGCTGGGACAGGGCGTACGAGCAGTACTTC. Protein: CASWDRAYEQYF.

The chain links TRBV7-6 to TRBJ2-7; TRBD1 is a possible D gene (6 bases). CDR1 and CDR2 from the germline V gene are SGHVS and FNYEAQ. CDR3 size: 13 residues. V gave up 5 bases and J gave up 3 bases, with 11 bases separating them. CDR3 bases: TGTGCCAGCAGCGCACTGGACAGCTACGAGCAGTACTTC. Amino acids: CASSALDSYEQYF.

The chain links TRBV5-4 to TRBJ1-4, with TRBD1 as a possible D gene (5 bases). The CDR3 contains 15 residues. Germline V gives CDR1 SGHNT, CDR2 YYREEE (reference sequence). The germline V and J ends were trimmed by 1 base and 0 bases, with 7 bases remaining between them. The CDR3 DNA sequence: TGTGCCAGCAGCTTGAGGGGCCCAACTAATGAAAAACTGTTTTTT. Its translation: CASSLRGPTNEKLFF.

The CDR3 protein is CASSSTDRGNNQPQHF. The CDR3 DNA follows: TGTGCCAGCAGTTCAACGGACAGGGGAAACAATCAGCCCCAGCATTTT. J is TRBJ1-5 and V is TRBV28; 9 nucleotides align to TRBD1. V gave up 4 bases and J gave up 3 bases; unmatched junction bases: 7. The CDR3 contains 16 residues. CDR1 is MDHEN and CDR2 is SYDVKM in the germline V gene. The full variable domain, rest sourced from reference TRBV28 and TRBJ1-5, is DVKVTQSSRYLVKRTGEKVFLECVQDMDHENMFWYRQDPGLGLRLIYFSYDVKMKEKGDIPEGYSVSREKKERFSLILESASTNQTSMYLCASSSTDRGNNQPQHFGDGTRLSIL.

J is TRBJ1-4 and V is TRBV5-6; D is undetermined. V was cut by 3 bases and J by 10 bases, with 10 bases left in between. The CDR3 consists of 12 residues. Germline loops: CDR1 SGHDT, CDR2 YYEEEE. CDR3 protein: CASSYSSGKLFF. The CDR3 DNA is TGTGCCAGCAGCTATTCTTCTGGAAAACTGTTTTTT.

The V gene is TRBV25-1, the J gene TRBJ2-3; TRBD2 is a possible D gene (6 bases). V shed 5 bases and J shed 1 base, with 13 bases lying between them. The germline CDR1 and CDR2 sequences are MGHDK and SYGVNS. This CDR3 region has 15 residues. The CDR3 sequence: CASSLGGEGTDTQYF. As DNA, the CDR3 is TGTGCCAGCAGTTTGGGAGGTGAAGGCACAGATACGCAGTATTTT.

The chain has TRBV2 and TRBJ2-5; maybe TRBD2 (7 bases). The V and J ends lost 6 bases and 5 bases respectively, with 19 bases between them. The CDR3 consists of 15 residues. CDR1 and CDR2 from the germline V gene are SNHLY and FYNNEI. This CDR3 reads CASRSNPGGGETQYF. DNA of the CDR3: TGTGCCAGCAGGTCTAACCCGGGGGGCGGGGAGACCCAGTACTTC. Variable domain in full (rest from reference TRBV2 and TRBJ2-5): EPEVTQTPSHQVTQMGQEVILRCVPISNHLYFYWYRQILGQKVEFLVSFYNNEISEKSEIFDDQFSVERPDGSNFTLKIRSTKLEDSAMYFCASRSNPGGGETQYFGPGTRLLVL.

CDR3 region: CASREQLSGNTIYF. The CDR3 coding sequence is TGTGCCAGCAGGGAACAGCTCTCTGGAAACACCATATATTTT. V is TRBV2 and J is TRBJ1-3; no clear D. The CDR3 is 14 amino acids. The ends were cut back, 6 bases at V and 0 bases at J, with 9 bases in the middle. The germline V gene has CDR1 SNHLY and CDR2 FYNNEI.

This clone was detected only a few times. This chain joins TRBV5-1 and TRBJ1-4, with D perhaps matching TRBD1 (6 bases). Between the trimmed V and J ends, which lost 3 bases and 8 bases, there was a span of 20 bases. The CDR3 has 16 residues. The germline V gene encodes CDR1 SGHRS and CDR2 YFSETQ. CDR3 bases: TGCGCCAGCAGCTGGCGAACAGGGCGGAGTGAGGAAAAACTGTTTTTT. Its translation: CASSWRTGRSEEKLFF.

CDR3 in amino acids: CASSLGRGGPTNEKLFF. CDR3 nucleotide sequence: TGTGCCAGCAGCTTAGGGCGGGGGGGGCCAACTAATGAAAAACTGTTTTTT. The chain uses TRBV11-2 and TRBJ1-4; D might be TRBD1 (6 bases). Germline CDR1 and CDR2: SGHAT and FQNNGV. CDR3 length: 17 residues. V was trimmed by 1 base and J by 0 bases, leaving 12 bases between them. The full variable domain, in which reference TRBV11-2 and TRBJ1-4 provide the parts outside the CDR3, is EAGVAQSPRYKIIEKRQSVAFWCNPISGHATLYWYQQILGQGPKLLIQFQNNGVVDDSQLPKDRFSAERLKGVDSTLKIQPAKLEDSAVYLCASSLGRGGPTNEKLFFGSGTQLSVL.

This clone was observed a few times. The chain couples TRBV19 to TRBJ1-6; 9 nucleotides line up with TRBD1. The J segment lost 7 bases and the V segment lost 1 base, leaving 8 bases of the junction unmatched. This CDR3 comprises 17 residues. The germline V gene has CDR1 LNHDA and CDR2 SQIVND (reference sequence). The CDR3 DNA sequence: TGTGCCAGTAGTATAGGTGTCTCCGGGACAGGGAATTCACCCCTCCACTTT. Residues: CASSIGVSGTGNSPLHF.

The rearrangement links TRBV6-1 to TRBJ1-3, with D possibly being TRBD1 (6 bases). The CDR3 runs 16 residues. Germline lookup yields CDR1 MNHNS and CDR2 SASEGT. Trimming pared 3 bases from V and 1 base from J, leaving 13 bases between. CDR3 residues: CASSDRRGASGNTIYF. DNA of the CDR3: TGTGCCAGCAGTGACCGCAGGGGAGCGTCTGGAAACACCATATATTTT.

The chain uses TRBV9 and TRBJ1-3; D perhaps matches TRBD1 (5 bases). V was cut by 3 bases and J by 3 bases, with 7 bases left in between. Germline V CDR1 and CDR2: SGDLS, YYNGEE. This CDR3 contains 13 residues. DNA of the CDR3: TGTGCCAGCAGCGGAGGGGATGGAAACACCATATATTTT. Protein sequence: CASSGGDGNTIYF.

The CDR3 loop reads CASSLDMLTSGNTIYF. The DNA of the CDR3 is TGCGCCAGCAGCTTGGACATGTTAACTTCTGGAAACACCATATATTTT. This sequence joins TRBV5-1 and TRBJ1-3, with D unclear. Trimming pared 0 bases from V and 1 base from J, leaving 11 bases between. Per the germline V gene, CDR1 is SGHRS and CDR2 is YFSETQ. The length of the CDR3 is 16 residues.

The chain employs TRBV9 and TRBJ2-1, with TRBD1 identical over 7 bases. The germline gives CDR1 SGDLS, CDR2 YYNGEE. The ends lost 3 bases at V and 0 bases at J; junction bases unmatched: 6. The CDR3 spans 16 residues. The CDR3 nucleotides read TGTGCCAGCAGCGCGGGACAGCTTAGCTCCTACAATGAGCAGTTCTTC. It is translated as CASSAGQLSSYNEQFF. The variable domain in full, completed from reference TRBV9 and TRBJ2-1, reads DSGVTQTPKHLITATGQRVTLRCSPRSGDLSVYWYQQSLDQGLQFLIQYYNGEERAKGNILERFSAQQFPDLHSELNLSSLELGDSALYFCASSAGQLSSYNEQFFGPGTRLTVL.

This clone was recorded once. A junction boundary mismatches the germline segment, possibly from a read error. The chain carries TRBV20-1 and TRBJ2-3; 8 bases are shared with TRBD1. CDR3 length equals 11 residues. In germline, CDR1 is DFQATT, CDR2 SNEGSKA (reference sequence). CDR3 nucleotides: TGTATACAGGGGGAGACAGATACGCAGTATTTT. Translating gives CIQGETDTQYF.

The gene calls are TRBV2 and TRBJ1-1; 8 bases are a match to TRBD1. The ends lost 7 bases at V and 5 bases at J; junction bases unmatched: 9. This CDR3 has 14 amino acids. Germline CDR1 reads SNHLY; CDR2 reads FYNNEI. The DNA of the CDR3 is TGTGCCAGCAACCTACAGGGGGTAGGGACTGAAGCTTTCTTT. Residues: CASNLQGVGTEAFF.

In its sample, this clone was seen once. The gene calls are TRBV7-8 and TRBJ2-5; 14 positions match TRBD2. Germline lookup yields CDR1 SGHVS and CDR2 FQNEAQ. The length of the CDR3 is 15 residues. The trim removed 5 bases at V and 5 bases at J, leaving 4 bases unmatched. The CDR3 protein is CASSLGLAGVETQYF. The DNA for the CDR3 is TGTGCCAGCAGCCTGGGACTAGCGGGGGTGGAGACCCAGTACTTC. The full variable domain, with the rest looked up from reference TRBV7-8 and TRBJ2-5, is GAGVSQSPRYKVAKRGQDVALRCDPISGHVSLFWYQQALGQGPEFLTYFQNEAQLDKSGLPSDRFFAERPEGSVSTLKIQRTQQEDSAVYLCASSLGLAGVETQYFGPGTRLLVL.

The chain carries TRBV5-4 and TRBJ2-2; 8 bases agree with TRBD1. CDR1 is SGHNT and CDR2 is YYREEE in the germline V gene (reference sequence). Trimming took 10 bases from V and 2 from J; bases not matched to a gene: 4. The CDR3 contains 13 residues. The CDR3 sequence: CACGQGNTGELFF. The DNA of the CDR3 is TGTGCCTGCGGACAGGGAAACACCGGGGAGCTGTTTTTT.

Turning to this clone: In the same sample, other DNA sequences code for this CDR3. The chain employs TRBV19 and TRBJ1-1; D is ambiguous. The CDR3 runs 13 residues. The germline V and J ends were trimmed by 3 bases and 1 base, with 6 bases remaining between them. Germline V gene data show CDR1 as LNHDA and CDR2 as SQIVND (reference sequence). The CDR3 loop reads CASSITANTEAFF. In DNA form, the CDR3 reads TGTGCCAGTAGTATTACAGCGAACACTGAAGCTTTCTTT. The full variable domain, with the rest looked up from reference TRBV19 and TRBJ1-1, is DGGITQSPKYLFRKEGQNVTLSCEQNLNHDAMYWYRQDPGQGLRLIYYSQIVNDFQKGDIAEGYSVSREKKESFPLTVTSAQKNPTAFYLCASSITANTEAFFGQGTRLTVV.